One and the same sample provided the 22 T cell receptor beta chains below, sequenced in a study of blood T cell repertoires in COVID-19. Sequencing was performed with immunoSEQ multiplex PCR; in TCRdb, only in-frame clones are kept and a portion is missing. The table lists approximately 150,000 clones, around four fifths of them singletons. The sample comprised peripheral blood. These receptor sequences come from a woman of 80 years or more with acute or convalescent COVID-19.

CDR3 bases: TGTGCCAGCTCACCAATCAGCGGGGGGGCCGGTGAGACCCAGTACTTC. It yields the protein CASSPISGGAGETQYF. This chain links TRBV18 with TRBJ2-5, with 10 bases that match TRBD2. The V gene's germline CDR1 is KGHSH and CDR2 LQKENI. This CDR3 is 16 amino acids long. With V trimmed by 2 bases and J by 5 bases, 8 bases remained unmatched.

This chain connects TRBV28 to TRBJ2-6; TRBD1 might be the D (5 bases). Germline V lookup: CDR1 MDHEN, CDR2 SYDVKM. There are 16 residues in the CDR3. V dropped 6 bases and J dropped 1 base, with 13 bases sitting between them. The CDR3 here is CASRGQPKSGANVLTF. DNA for the CDR3: TGTGCCAGCAGGGGGCAGCCTAAATCTGGGGCCAACGTCCTGACTTTC.

The chain uses TRBV11-2 and TRBJ2-3; D may be TRBD1 (6 bases). Trimming shortened V by 3 bases and J by 0 bases, and 10 bases separated the two germline ends. Germline lookup yields CDR1 SGHAT and CDR2 FQNNGV. This CDR3 has 15 residues. In DNA, the CDR3 is TGTGCCAGCAGCTTGACAGGACAGAGCACAGATACGCAGTATTTT. This translates into CASSLTGQSTDTQYF.

The gene calls are TRBV3-1 (or the pseudogene TRBV3-2) and TRBJ2-2; the match to TRBD2 covers 8 bases. The CDR3 loop spans 13 amino acids. Germline trimming cut 4 bases from V and 7 bases from J; bases unmatched to any gene: 2. Per the germline V gene, CDR1 is LGHDT and CDR2 is YNNKEL (reference sequence). The CDR3: CASSPREGGELFF. The CDR3, as DNA: TGTGCCAGCAGCCCACGGGAGGGCGGGGAGCTGTTTTTT.

The V call is TRBV7-8, the J call TRBJ1-5, with D hard to call. The CDR3 has 12 amino acids. Germline loops: CDR1 SGHVS, CDR2 FQNEAQ. Trimming removed 5 bases from V and 3 bases from J, with 5 bases in between. Here the CDR3 DNA reads TGTGCCAGCAGCCGATACAATCAGCCCCAGCATTTT. Encoded protein: CASSRYNQPQHF.

The chain carries TRBV27 and TRBJ1-5; tentative D call: TRBD1 (5 bases). With 5 bases removed from V and 4 bases from J, the gap between germline ends came to 6 bases. The CDR3 has 12 residues. Germline lookup yields CDR1 MNHEY and CDR2 SMNVEV (reference sequence). The CDR3, as DNA: TGTGCCAGCAGTAACAGGAATCAGCCCCAGCATTTT. As protein: CASSNRNQPQHF.

The genes are TRBV5-1 and TRBJ2-7, with D maybe TRBD2 (5 bases). V gave up 4 bases and J gave up 5 bases, with 10 bases separating them. The CDR3 consists of 12 residues. Looked up from germline, CDR1 is SGHRS and CDR2 is YFSETQ. The CDR3, as DNA: TGCGCCAGCAGCGAGGGTCTGGACGAGCAGTACTTC. Its protein is CASSEGLDEQYF.

The chain recombines TRBV7-2 with TRBJ1-2; D is perhaps TRBD1 (6 bases). The CDR3 spans 14 residues. Germline values: CDR1 SGHTA, CDR2 FQGNSA. Trimming shortened V by 7 bases and J by 7 bases, and 19 bases separated the two germline ends. This CDR3 is CASTFSAGAGGYTF. In DNA, the CDR3 is TGTGCCAGCACCTTCTCTGCAGGGGCGGGTGGCTACACCTTC.

The genes are TRBV18 and TRBJ1-1; 8 bases map to TRBD1. Germline lookup yields CDR1 KGHSH and CDR2 LQKENI. The CDR3 is made up of 14 amino acids. V trimming: 5 bases; J trimming: 5 bases; junction bases outside the gene matches: 7. CDR3 nucleotide sequence: TGTGCCAGCTCAGCTAGACAGGGGCTGACTGAAGCTTTCTTT. This codes for CASSARQGLTEAFF.

The chain has TRBV6-5 and TRBJ2-2; the match to TRBD2 covers 8 bases. Unmatched junction bases numbered 4, after V lost 7 bases and J lost 0 bases. The CDR3 is made up of 15 amino acids. Germline V gene sequence: CDR1 MNHEY, CDR2 SVGAGI. CDR3 region: CASKIAGTNTGELFF. CDR3 in DNA: TGTGCCAGCAAGATAGCGGGAACGAACACCGGGGAGCTGTTTTTT.

The V and J genes are TRBV28 and TRBJ1-1, with 7 bases lining up with TRBD1. The V and J ends lost 4 bases and 5 bases, in that order; junction bases with no gene match: 7. The CDR3 consists of 14 residues. CDR1 and CDR2 from the germline V gene are MDHEN and SYDVKM. CDR3 nucleotide sequence: TGTGCCAGCAGTTCCTATCACAGGGGAACTGAAGCTTTCTTT. Its protein product is CASSSYHRGTEAFF.

This chain links TRBV2 with TRBJ2-1; the match to TRBD2 covers 15 bases. This CDR3 is 16 amino acids long. The V segment lost 5 bases and the J segment 6 bases; nucleotides outside the gene matches: 5. CDR1 is SNHLY, CDR2 FYNNEI, per germline. The CDR3, as DNA: TGTGCCAGCAGTAGGACTAGCGGGAGGGTAACCAATGAGCAGTTCTTC. Amino acid sequence: CASSRTSGRVTNEQFF.

The chain couples TRBV5-1 to TRBJ2-4; 12 nucleotides line up with TRBD1. The CDR3 has 20 amino acids. Germline-derived CDR1 and CDR2 are SGHRS and YFSETQ. With 0 bases clipped from V and 3 bases from J, the junction kept 13 bases outside the gene matches. The CDR3 loop is CASSLGVPGTGGHGKNIQYF. As DNA, the CDR3 is TGCGCCAGCAGCTTGGGAGTTCCCGGGACAGGGGGCCACGGCAAAAACATTCAGTACTTC.

This chain uses TRBV5-8 with TRBJ1-5, with 7 bases aligning to TRBD1. From germline, CDR1 is SGHTS and CDR2 YDEGEE. This CDR3 comprises 16 residues. After removal of 1 base from V and 3 bases from J, the junction contained 7 bases not matched to a gene. CDR3 sequence reads: CASSLRTGAINQPQHF. The CDR3 DNA follows: TGTGCCAGCAGCTTGCGGACAGGTGCGATCAATCAGCCCCAGCATTTT. Full variable domain (remainder filled in from reference TRBV5-8 and TRBJ1-5): EAGVTQSPTHLIKTRGQQATLRCSPISGHTSVYWYQQALGLGLQFLLWYDEGEERNRGNFPPRFSGRQFPNYSSELNVNALELEDSALYLCASSLRTGAINQPQHFGDGTRLSIL.

This chain links TRBV11-2 with TRBJ2-5, with 9 bases that match TRBD1. The germline CDR1 and CDR2 sequences are SGHAT and FQNNGV. The CDR3 is 13 residues long. The V gene end was trimmed by 3 bases and the J gene end by 5 bases; junction bases not matched to a gene: 1. The CDR3 nucleotides are TGTGCCAGCAGCTTCGGGACAGGGGAGACCCAGTACTTC. This sequence encodes CASSFGTGETQYF.

This chain uses TRBV13 with TRBJ2-6, with 7 bases that match TRBD1. The CDR3 spans 18 residues. The V segment lost 5 bases and the J segment 0 bases; nucleotides outside the gene matches: 10. Germline CDR1 reads PRHDT; CDR2 reads FYEKMQ (reference sequence). In DNA form, the CDR3 reads TGTGCCAGCAGCCCCTCGGCAGGGGGACACTCTGGGGCCAACGTCCTGACTTTC. This translates into CASSPSAGGHSGANVLTF.

V is TRBV29-1 and J is TRBJ2-7; 10 bases are a match to TRBD1. The CDR3 is 14 residues long. J lost 6 bases, V lost 4 bases, and 9 bases had no gene match. Germline V gene lookup returns CDR1 SQVTM and CDR2 ANQGSEA. CDR3 loop: CSVGSGTGAREQYF. CDR3 nucleotide sequence: TGCAGCGTTGGCTCCGGGACAGGGGCCCGCGAGCAGTACTTC.

This clone has more than one count but fewer than ten. This chain links TRBV11-3 with TRBJ2-3; the D is unclear. V was clipped by 0 bases and J by 4 bases, with 5 bases between them. The V gene's germline CDR1 is SGHNT and CDR2 YENEEA. There are 13 residues in the CDR3. Written as DNA, the CDR3 is TGTGCCAGCAGCTTAGACAGCGCAGATACGCAGTATTTT. Protein product: CASSLDSADTQYF.

The table lists this clone with a count of one. J is TRBJ2-7 and V is TRBV9, with 7 nucleotides matching TRBD1. CDR1 SGDLS and CDR2 YYNGEE come from the germline V gene. V shed 4 bases and J 5 bases; nucleotides not matched to a gene: 12. The CDR3 is 15 amino acids. The CDR3 region is CASSPLTGPGNEQYF. The CDR3 nucleotides are TGTGCCAGCAGCCCATTGACAGGGCCTGGGAACGAGCAGTACTTC.

V is TRBV9 and J is TRBJ2-2; 8 nucleotides align to TRBD2. Germline V gene lookup returns CDR1 SGDLS and CDR2 YYNGEE. This CDR3 is built from 16 residues. V dropped 3 bases and J dropped 5; count of bases not matched to a gene: 9. The DNA for the CDR3 is TGTGCCAGCAGCGCTCGTTCGGGACTAGAAACCGGGGAGCTGTTTTTT. Encoded protein: CASSARSGLETGELFF.

The chain combines TRBV2 with TRBJ2-1; D is undetermined. Trimming pared 5 bases from V and 6 bases from J, leaving 17 bases between. The CDR3 has 15 amino acids. CDR1 is SNHLY, CDR2 FYNNEI, per germline. In DNA, the CDR3 is TGTGCCAGCAGTCAGGCCCAAGTGTACCCCAATGAGCAGTTCTTC. Amino acid sequence: CASSQAQVYPNEQFF.

V gene TRBV30 combines with J gene TRBJ1-6; D is undetermined. From germline, CDR1 is GTSNPN and CDR2 SVGIG (reference sequence). The CDR3 runs 15 residues. Trimming removed 3 bases at V and 7 bases at J, with 16 bases between. CDR3 DNA sequence: TGTGCCTGGAGACATTCAGGCTCACCGAATTCACCCCTCCACTTT. Translated: CAWRHSGSPNSPLHF.